The T cell receptor beta chain under discussion was sequenced for a study of cytomegalovirus exposure and HLA in healthy donors. Study-level points and caveats: Most CMV-associated TCR beta chains were later found to appear HLA-restricted. A later analysis by the authors found several of the most significant clusters apparently linked to common viral pathogens. Being productive about 87% or about 30% of the time was typical of most TCR beta V segments in an earlier analysis.

PCR primers comprised 60 Vbeta and 13 Jbeta primers. Sequencing was performed with immunoSEQ multiplex PCR; in TCRdb, only in-frame clones are kept and a portion is missing. The sample contains around 200,000 clones, around 80% of which appear only once. The CDR3 is 17 residues long. Germline V lookup: CDR1 SNHLY, CDR2 FYNNEI. The V and J ends lost 7 bases and 4 bases, in that order; junction bases with no gene match: 8. As concerns this clone: What it recognizes is unknown.

The sample consisted of PBMCs. This clonotype originated in a man aged 35-49 years in good health and CMV-seropositive. This chain joins TRBV2 and TRBJ2-3; TRBD2 matches at 16 bases. The CDR3 coding sequence is TGTGCCAGCACAAAGGGGACTAGCGGGAGGGCGGCAGATACGCAGTATTTT. This gives the protein CASTKGTSGRAADTQYF.